The 32 T cell receptor beta chains presented below share a single source sample, sequenced in a study of shared clonotypes between healthy human individuals. TCRdb's copy holds only in-frame clones and misses some; the assay was immunoSEQ multiplex PCR. The repertoire holds roughly 2.1 million clones, with about 92% as singletons. Naive CD8 cells lacked CD45RO, underwent positive selection for CCR7 and left out terminally differentiated effector memory CD45RA+ cells. The sequenced material came from naive CD8+ T cells from PBMCs. These receptors were obtained from a man younger than 35 in good health. Some clones in this sample may be carry-over from other donors' samples.

The chain links TRBV27 to TRBJ1-3; TRBD1 aligns across 7 bases. CDR3 length: 20 residues. V was pared by 5 bases and J by 0 bases, with 19 bases of the junction left unmatched. Germline values: CDR1 MNHEY, CDR2 SMNVEV (reference sequence). CDR3 in DNA: TGTGCCAGCAGTCCGAGAGGGACAGAAGAAGTGTTCAGCTCTGGAAACACCATATATTTT. This gives the protein CASSPRGTEEVFSSGNTIYF.

As concerns this clone: The sample contains more than one DNA sequence encoding this CDR3. The chain uses TRBV27 and TRBJ2-1, with 13 bases lining up with TRBD2. With V trimmed by 6 bases and J by 8 bases, 7 bases remained unmatched. The CDR3 is 15 amino acids. Germline CDR1 MNHEY, CDR2 SMNVEV (reference sequence). The CDR3: CASRRLAGGLDEQFF. CDR3 DNA: TGTGCCAGCAGACGACTAGCGGGAGGTCTCGATGAGCAGTTCTTC.

This clone showed up just once. The chain links TRBV6-1 to TRBJ2-7; no clear D. V lost 1 base to trimming and J lost 4 bases, with 14 bases between them. Germline V gene data show CDR1 as MNHNS and CDR2 as SASEGT. The CDR3 covers 15 residues. The CDR3 loop reads CASSEGIALRYEQYF. The DNA for the CDR3 is TGTGCCAGCAGTGAAGGTATAGCTTTGAGGTACGAGCAGTACTTC.

The chain joins TRBV2 to TRBJ2-1; 8 bases map to TRBD2. V lost 8 bases and J lost 1; bases outside the gene matches: 1. The CDR3 extends over 13 amino acids. Germline loops: CDR1 SNHLY, CDR2 FYNNEI. The CDR3 region has the DNA TGTGCCAGCGAGCGGGAGTCCTACAATGAGCAGTTCTTC. Its translation: CASERESYNEQFF.

The rearrangement links TRBV9 to TRBJ2-3, with 9 bases aligning to TRBD2. The V and J ends lost 3 bases and 3 bases, in that order; junction bases with no gene match: 14. Per germline, CDR1 SGDLS and CDR2 YYNGEE. There are 18 residues in the CDR3. The CDR3 sequence: CASSAPFQREVGTDTQYF. The DNA for the CDR3 is TGTGCCAGCAGCGCACCCTTCCAGCGGGAGGTCGGGACAGATACGCAGTATTTT.

The V and J genes are TRBV13 and TRBJ1-2; D call uncertain. CDR1 PRHDT and CDR2 FYEKMQ come from the germline V gene (reference sequence). The V end was cut by 5 bases, the J end by 2 bases, with 15 bases between. There are 15 residues in the CDR3. The CDR3 here is CASSHLTYTNYGYTF. The CDR3 DNA reads as TGTGCCAGCAGCCACCTAACATATACCAACTATGGCTACACCTTC. Full variable domain (outside the CDR3, taken from reference TRBV13 and TRBJ1-2): AAGVIQSPRHLIKEKRETATLKCYPIPRHDTVYWYQQGPGQDPQFLISFYEKMQSDKGSIPDRFSAQQFSDYHSELNMSSLELGDSALYFCASSHLTYTNYGYTFGSGTRLTVV.

V is TRBV27 and J is TRBJ2-7, with TRBD1 as a possible D gene (5 bases). The germline gives CDR1 MNHEY, CDR2 SMNVEV (reference sequence). Deletions cut 2 bases from V and 5 bases from J, with 22 bases between. The CDR3 extends over 17 amino acids. The chain's CDR3 is CASSLVGALGDPDEQYF. The CDR3 DNA reads as TGTGCCAGCAGTTTAGTTGGCGCCTTAGGGGATCCCGACGAGCAGTACTTC.

The rearrangement uses TRBV27 and TRBJ2-1; tentative D call: TRBD2 (6 bases). The CDR3 totals 13 residues. The V gene's germline CDR1 is MNHEY and CDR2 SMNVEV (reference sequence). Trimming shortened V by 5 bases and J by 15 bases, and 20 bases separated the two germline ends. CDR3 DNA: TGTGCCAGCAGTCCCAGTCGTCGGGGGTCTGGGTTCTTC. The encoded protein is CASSPSRRGSGFF.

The rearrangement links TRBV6-1 to TRBJ2-7, with 7 bases that match TRBD2. V shed 1 base and J 6 bases; nucleotides not matched to a gene: 15. CDR3 length equals 17 residues. Germline lookup yields CDR1 MNHNS and CDR2 SASEGT. CDR3 sequence reads: CASSEEAGAVPPGEQYF. In DNA, the CDR3 is TGTGCCAGCAGTGAAGAGGCGGGAGCGGTTCCCCCCGGCGAGCAGTACTTC.

This rearrangement joins TRBV29-1 to TRBJ2-7; possible D gene TRBD1, 7 bases. Germline CDR1 is SQVTM and CDR2 is ANQGSEA. The CDR3 spans 16 residues. V lost 6 bases and J lost 2, with 23 bases in between. The CDR3 is CSVRGTDHGEAYEQYF. CDR3 DNA: TGCAGCGTCCGGGGGACAGATCATGGCGAGGCCTACGAGCAGTACTTC.

The gene calls are TRBV2 and TRBJ2-7; D perhaps matches TRBD1 (5 bases). Per germline, CDR1 SNHLY and CDR2 FYNNEI. The CDR3 extends over 13 amino acids. Trimming cost V 11 bases and J 0 bases, with 14 bases left between them. The CDR3 bases are TGTGCCGGCCTAGGGGTATCCTCCTACGAGCAGTACTTC. Translating gives CAGLGVSSYEQYF. Full variable domain (rest looked up from reference TRBV2 and TRBJ2-7): EPEVTQTPSHQVTQMGQEVILRCVPISNHLYFYWYRQILGQKVEFLVSFYNNEISEKSEIFDDQFSVERPDGSNFTLKIRSTKLEDSAMYFCAGLGVSSYEQYFGPGTRLTVT.

The chain employs TRBV4-1 and TRBJ2-5; TRBD1 matches at 10 bases. The CDR3 covers 17 residues. Germline CDR1 MGHRA, CDR2 YSYEKL. With V trimmed by 4 bases and J by 5 bases, 13 bases remained unmatched. This CDR3 reads CASSPGPGQGDFETQYF. CDR3 DNA sequence: TGCGCCAGCAGCCCAGGACCTGGACAGGGGGATTTCGAGACCCAGTACTTC.

The chain has TRBV6-5 and TRBJ2-1, with D possibly TRBD2 on 5 matching bases. The ends were cut back, 1 base at V and 9 bases at J, with 13 bases in the middle. Germline-derived CDR1 and CDR2 are MNHEY and SVGAGI. The CDR3 consists of 14 residues. The CDR3 DNA sequence: TGTGCCAGCAGTTACTATCGGACTCGGGTTGAGCAGTTCTTC. Translation: CASSYYRTRVEQFF.

This clone was recorded only once. This chain uses TRBV10-2 with TRBJ2-1; a possible D gene is TRBD2 (5 bases). V lost 3 bases, J lost 2 bases, and 14 bases lay in between. CDR1 and CDR2 from the germline V gene are WSHSY and SAAADI. The CDR3 totals 16 residues. The CDR3 DNA follows: TGCGCCAGCAGTGAAGTAGCGTTGCCCACCTACAATGAGCAGTTCTTC. This codes for CASSEVALPTYNEQFF.

The chain joins TRBV28 to TRBJ2-7; TRBD1 aligns across 9 bases. The CDR3 sequence is 16 residues long. The germline gives CDR1 MDHEN, CDR2 SYDVKM. With V trimmed by 5 bases and J by 0 bases, 8 bases remained unmatched. Here the CDR3 DNA reads TGTGCCAGCAGTCCCCTTGGGACAGGGCTCTCCTACGAGCAGTACTTC. Translation gives CASSPLGTGLSYEQYF. The whole variable domain, remainder taken from reference TRBV28 and TRBJ2-7, is DVKVTQSSRYLVKRTGEKVFLECVQDMDHENMFWYRQDPGLGLRLIYFSYDVKMKEKGDIPEGYSVSREKKERFSLILESASTNQTSMYLCASSPLGTGLSYEQYFGPGTRLTVT.

CDR3 DNA sequence: TGTGCCAGCAGCTTAGTATCTAGCGGGAACACCGGGGAGCTGTTTTTT. This encodes CASSLVSSGNTGELFF. The chain combines TRBV7-6 with TRBJ2-2, with 7 nucleotides matching TRBD2. With V trimmed by 1 base and J by 1 base, 3 bases remained unmatched. CDR1 SGHVS and CDR2 FNYEAQ come from the germline V gene. This CDR3 has 16 amino acids.

The chain is built from TRBV10-1 and TRBJ2-1; tentatively, D is TRBD2 (5 bases). This CDR3 is built from 14 residues. Germline-derived CDR1 and CDR2 are WNHNN and SYGVQD (reference sequence). The V gene lost 3 bases and the J gene lost 1 base, with 7 bases spanning the gap. The CDR3, as DNA: TGCGCCAGCAGTGAAGCGGCGTCCTACAATGAGCAGTTCTTC. This sequence encodes CASSEAASYNEQFF.

The J gene is TRBJ2-7, the V gene TRBV11-3; D remains unclear. CDR3 length: 15 residues. The germline V and J ends were trimmed by 1 base and 3 bases, with 13 bases remaining between them. CDR1 SGHNT and CDR2 YENEEA come from the germline V gene. CDR3 residues: CASSLGSNPGYEQYF. CDR3 nucleotides: TGTGCCAGCAGCTTAGGGTCCAACCCAGGCTACGAGCAGTACTTC.

This clone was recorded once. The chain joins TRBV27 to TRBJ2-7, with TRBD1 matching over 9 bases. J lost 1 base, V lost 7 bases, and 5 bases had no gene match. The V gene's germline CDR1 is MNHEY and CDR2 SMNVEV (reference sequence). CDR3 length: 14 residues. The CDR3 here is CASTETGGSYEQYF. CDR3 nucleotides: TGTGCCAGCACGGAGACAGGGGGTTCCTACGAGCAGTACTTC.

This chain joins TRBV28 and TRBJ2-3; TRBD2 agrees at 16 bases. Germline lookup yields CDR1 MDHEN and CDR2 SYDVKM. The CDR3 covers 22 residues. The J segment lost 2 bases and the V segment lost 11 bases, leaving 25 bases of the junction unmatched. This chain's CDR3 is CAVPSSAPGTSGRALDTDTQYF. In nucleotides, the CDR3 is TGTGCCGTTCCCTCATCCGCCCCTGGGACTAGCGGGAGGGCTTTGGACACAGATACGCAGTATTTT.

The V and J genes are TRBV5-6 and TRBJ1-3; D might be TRBD1 (6 bases). The V gene lost 5 bases and the J gene lost 8 bases, with 14 bases spanning the gap. Germline V gene sequence: CDR1 SGHDT, CDR2 YYEEEE. The length of the CDR3 is 13 residues. The CDR3 loop is CASSYGGGYTIYF. The CDR3 region has the DNA TGTGCCAGCAGTTACGGAGGGGGGTACACCATATATTTT.

The V gene is TRBV11-2, the J gene TRBJ2-3; D tentatively fits TRBD1 or TRBD2 (6 bases each). The CDR3 length is 17 residues. V was clipped by 5 bases and J by 11 bases, with 29 bases between them. CDR1 is SGHAT and CDR2 is FQNNGV in the germline V gene. The CDR3 spells CASSRIPVDRASGVQYF. CDR3 coding DNA: TGTGCCAGCAGCCGAATACCGGTGGACAGAGCATCGGGGGTGCAGTATTTT.

The rearrangement links TRBV28 to TRBJ1-2, with D possibly TRBD1 on 5 matching bases. Germline V gene sequence: CDR1 MDHEN, CDR2 SYDVKM. CDR3 size: 16 residues. Trimming removed 0 bases at V and 4 bases at J, with 15 bases between. The DNA for the CDR3 is TGTGCCAGCAGTTTATGGCCGGGACGGCCTTTCTATGGCTACACCTTC. It translates to CASSLWPGRPFYGYTF.

V is TRBV2 and J is TRBJ2-5, with 11 nucleotides matching TRBD2. The germline V gene encodes CDR1 SNHLY and CDR2 FYNNEI. V lost 3 bases to trimming and J lost 3 bases; unmatched junction nucleotides: 0. The CDR3 spans 14 residues. The CDR3 sequence is CASSEGLAEETQYF. The CDR3 DNA is TGTGCCAGCAGTGAGGGACTAGCGGAAGAGACCCAGTACTTC.

A single count supports this clone. The chain joins TRBV10-3 to TRBJ2-3; D tentatively fits TRBD1 or TRBD2 (5 bases each). Trimming cost V 6 bases and J 11 bases, with 18 bases left between them. CDR1 and CDR2 from the germline V gene are ENHRY and SYGVKD. The CDR3 runs 13 residues. The DNA of the CDR3 is TGTGCCATCAGCCAACCGGGACCTTTAGAGCAGTATTTT. It codes for CAISQPGPLEQYF.

The rearrangement joins TRBV27 to TRBJ1-1; D unresolved. The V gene lost 3 bases and the J gene lost 3 bases, with 8 bases spanning the gap. CDR1 MNHEY and CDR2 SMNVEV come from the germline V gene (reference sequence). The CDR3 consists of 13 residues. Written as DNA, the CDR3 is TGTGCCAGCAGTTTGCGGCCAGACACTGAAGCTTTCTTT. The encoded protein is CASSLRPDTEAFF.

This chain connects TRBV10-3 to TRBJ2-6, with D possibly TRBD1 on 5 matching bases. From germline, CDR1 is ENHRY and CDR2 SYGVKD. This CDR3 is 16 amino acids long. Trimming removed 0 bases at V and 0 bases at J, with 6 bases between. The DNA of the CDR3 is TGTGCCATCAGTGAGTCAACAGGCTCTGGGGCCAACGTCCTGACTTTC. It encodes CAISESTGSGANVLTF.

The rearrangement uses TRBV11-2 and TRBJ2-2; D call uncertain. CDR3 length equals 13 residues. Germline CDR1 is SGHAT and CDR2 is FQNNGV. V shed 3 bases and J shed 5 bases, with 7 bases lying between them. CDR3 in DNA: TGTGCCAGCAGCTTCCCCCGGACCGGGGAGCTGTTTTTT. Residues: CASSFPRTGELFF.

The J gene is TRBJ1-2, the V gene TRBV19; 12 nucleotides match TRBD1. The CDR3 is made up of 14 amino acids. Trimming took 5 bases from V and 4 from J; bases not matched to a gene: 2. CDR1 and CDR2 from the germline V gene are LNHDA and SQIVND (reference sequence). The CDR3 sequence: CASSGTGGFYGYTF. CDR3 bases: TGTGCCAGTAGTGGGACAGGGGGCTTCTATGGCTACACCTTC.

The V and J genes are TRBV27 and TRBJ1-1, with a weak D call TRBD1 (5 bases). Germline CDR1 reads MNHEY; CDR2 reads SMNVEV (reference sequence). The V gene lost 1 base and the J gene lost 1 base, with 16 bases spanning the gap. The length of the CDR3 is 17 residues. CDR3 protein: CASSLYIPQGPNTEAFF. The DNA for the CDR3 is TGTGCCAGCAGTTTATATATTCCCCAGGGCCCGAACACTGAAGCTTTCTTT.

The chain links TRBV5-4 to TRBJ2-7; D remains ambiguous. This CDR3 region has 14 residues. Trimming cost V 3 bases and J 6 bases, with 16 bases left between them. Germline CDR1 is SGHNT and CDR2 is YYREEE (reference sequence). CDR3 nucleotide sequence: TGTGCCAGCAGCTCCCCGCTAGGGAACGGCGAGCAGTACTTC. Its translation is CASSSPLGNGEQYF.

V is TRBV7-9 and J is TRBJ2-1; D gene unclear. Trimming took off 3 bases at V and 5 bases at J, with 14 bases between the two ends. CDR3 length equals 15 residues. CDR1 and CDR2 (germline): SEHNR, FQNEAQ (reference sequence). DNA of the CDR3: TGTGCCAGCAGCTTCCCTAGTAGCAGCGACAATGAGCAGTTCTTC. This codes for CASSFPSSSDNEQFF.